This paragraph reports one T cell receptor (beta chain). Its antigen is as yet unknown. The protocol was immunoSEQ multiplex PCR, while the TCRdb copy is restricted to in-frame clones and leaves out a portion. The sample carries about 51,000 clones, roughly 86% recorded once. This CDR3 is built from 14 residues. Germline lookup yields CDR1 SGDLS and CDR2 YYNGEE. V lost 3 bases to trimming and J lost 2 bases; unmatched junction nucleotides: 5. The record originates from a study of PD-L1 blockade in urothelial cancer. General study findings and limits: Durable benefit was linked to greater 3-week expansion of tumor-associated blood clones.

The sequences come from PBMCs, collected around atezolizumab (anti-PD-L1) treatment. The source is a man between 60 and 70 years old with urothelial cancer. This chain uses TRBV9 with TRBJ2-7; 7 bases are a match to TRBD1. CDR3 sequence reads: CASSASGTAYEQYF. In DNA form, the CDR3 reads TGTGCCAGCAGCGCCTCCGGGACAGCCTACGAGCAGTACTTC. The whole variable domain, filled in from reference TRBV9 and TRBJ2-7, reads DSGVTQTPKHLITATGQRVTLRCSPRSGDLSVYWYQQSLDQGLQFLIQYYNGEERAKGNILERFSAQQFPDLHSELNLSSLELGDSALYFCASSASGTAYEQYFGPGTRLTVT.